A selection of T cell receptor beta chains follows, all from one sample in a study of blood T cell repertoires in COVID-19. Profiled with immunoSEQ multiplex PCR; TCRdb holds only in-frame clones, not every one. The sample records roughly 86,000 clones, around 80% being singletons. The sample consisted of peripheral blood. These TCRs come from a human donor in a cohort sampled during active COVID-19. Each CDR3 is given with its conserved first and last residue. A D gene is named only where the DNA matches it firmly. Clone sizes are given selectively: once, few, many, or a class where the clone is expanded.

size: .; V: TRBV12-5; D: .; J: TRBJ2-1; CDR3: CATSAPRTSDEQFF; DNA: TGTGCTACGAGTGCCCCTAGAACCTCGGATGAGCAGTTCTTC
size: .; V: TRBV2; D: .; J: TRBJ2-1; CDR3: CASSDDPRNEQFF; DNA: TGTGCCAGCAGTGACGACCCTAGGAATGAGCAGTTCTTC
size: few; V: TRBV10-3; D: TRBD1; J: TRBJ1-5; CDR3: CAISDRAGDQPQHF; DNA: TGTGCCATCAGCGACAGGGCGGGCGATCAGCCCCAGCATTTT
size: .; V: TRBV10-3; D: TRBD1; J: TRBJ2-7; CDR3: CAIRPSGTGDEQYF; DNA: TGTGCCATCAGACCGTCCGGGACAGGGGACGAGCAGTACTTC
size: .; V: TRBV27; D: .; J: TRBJ2-7; CDR3: CASSSFDRTGYYEQYF; DNA: TGTGCCAGCAGTTCCTTCGATCGAACAGGTTACTACGAGCAGTACTTC
size: .; V: TRBV30; D: TRBD1; J: TRBJ2-3; CDR3: CAWGRDRGTTDTQYF; DNA: TGTGCCTGGGGAAGGGACAGGGGCACGACAGATACGCAGTATTTT
size: .; V: TRBV11-2; D: .; J: TRBJ1-6; CDR3: CASGIGQHNLNSPLHF; DNA: TGTGCCAGCGGAATCGGACAGCACAATCTTAATTCACCCCTCCACTTT
size: .; V: TRBV6-5; D: TRBD2; J: TRBJ2-5; CDR3: CASSRTRGETQYF; DNA: TGTGCCAGCAGCCGGACTAGGGGAGAGACCCAGTACTTC
size: .; V: TRBV7-2; D: .; J: TRBJ1-2; CDR3: CASSFTSGSSGYGYTF; DNA: TGTGCCAGCAGCTTCACCTCTGGATCGTCGGGCTATGGCTACACCTTC
size: .; V: TRBV19; D: TRBD2; J: TRBJ2-1; CDR3: CASTRGGQAPFNEQFF; DNA: TGTGCCAGTACGCGGGGGGGCCAAGCACCATTCAATGAGCAGTTCTTC
size: .; V: TRBV9; D: TRBD1; J: TRBJ2-7; CDR3: CASSLRDRGFSYEQYF; DNA: TGTGCCAGCAGCCTCCGTGACAGGGGGTTCTCCTACGAGCAGTACTTC
size: .; V: TRBV9; D: TRBD1; J: TRBJ2-2; CDR3: CASSVPRVQKGARGAVF; DNA: TGTGCCAGCAGCGTACCCAGGGTACAAAAGGGGGCCCGGGGAGCTGTTTTT
size: .; V: TRBV3-1/TRBV3-2; D: TRBD2; J: TRBJ2-3; CDR3: CASSRSGTSGGRGTDTQYF; DNA: TGTGCCAGCAGCCGAAGCGGGACTAGCGGGGGCCGAGGCACAGATACGCAGTATTTT
size: .; V: TRBV30; D: .; J: TRBJ1-6; CDR3: CAWSVPTLQVTSPLHF; DNA: TGTGCCTGGAGTGTCCCTACCTTACAGGTGACTTCACCCCTCCACTTT
size: once; V: TRBV27; D: TRBD1; J: TRBJ2-2; CDR3: CASSIEGAGTGELFF; DNA: TGTGCCAGCAGCATCGAGGGGGCGGGTACCGGGGAGCTGTTTTTT
size: .; V: TRBV2; D: TRBD2; J: TRBJ2-1; CDR3: CASSEGLAGGNEQFF; DNA: TGTGCCAGCAGTGAAGGACTAGCGGGGGGTAATGAGCAGTTCTTC
size: .; V: TRBV12-3/TRBV12-4; D: .; J: TRBJ2-7; CDR3: CASSWGNRYEQYF; DNA: TGTGCCAGCAGTTGGGGCAACCGCTACGAGCAGTACTTC
size: .; V: TRBV28; D: .; J: TRBJ2-7; CDR3: CASSLYRANYEQYF; DNA: TGTGCCAGCAGTTTATACAGGGCTAATTACGAGCAGTACTTC
size: few; V: TRBV28; D: .; J: TRBJ1-2; CDR3: CASSLSATPYGYTF; DNA: TGTGCCAGCAGTCTGAGCGCTACCCCCTATGGCTACACCTTC
size: .; V: TRBV28; D: TRBD1; J: TRBJ2-3; CDR3: CASRRTGGSTDTQYF; DNA: TGTGCCAGCAGAAGGACAGGGGGGTCCACAGATACGCAGTATTTT
size: .; V: TRBV6-5; D: .; J: TRBJ1-5; CDR3: CASRGGSYSNQPQHF; DNA: TGTGCCAGCCGGGGGGGGAGCTATAGCAATCAGCCCCAGCATTTT
size: .; V: TRBV6-5; D: .; J: TRBJ1-4; CDR3: CASSSLQGTNEKLFF; DNA: TGTGCCAGCAGTTCCCTTCAGGGGACTAATGAAAAACTGTTTTTT
size: .; V: TRBV11-3; D: .; J: TRBJ2-1; CDR3: CASSSGFYNEQFF; DNA: TGTGCCAGCAGCTCGGGTTTCTACAATGAGCAGTTCTTC
size: few; V: TRBV6-4; D: TRBD1; J: TRBJ2-3; CDR3: CASSDYAGGTDTQYF; DNA: TGTGCCAGCAGTGACTATGCAGGGGGAACAGATACGCAGTATTTT
size: .; V: TRBV3-1/TRBV3-2; D: TRBD2; J: TRBJ2-7; CDR3: CASSSTSGSYEQYF; DNA: TGTGCCAGCAGTTCGACTAGCGGGTCCTACGAGCAGTACTTC
size: .; V: TRBV29-1; D: .; J: TRBJ1-4; CDR3: CSVELYEKLFF; DNA: TGCAGCGTTGAATTATATGAAAAACTGTTTTTT
size: .; V: TRBV4-1; D: .; J: TRBJ1-6; CDR3: CASRLQSSYNSPLHF; DNA: TGCGCCAGCCGACTGCAGAGCTCCTATAATTCACCCCTCCACTTT
size: .; V: TRBV11-2; D: TRBD1; J: TRBJ2-3; CDR3: CASSSGQGPTDTQYF; DNA: TGTGCCAGCAGCTCCGGACAGGGGCCGACAGATACGCAGTATTTT
size: .; V: TRBV6-5; D: TRBD1; J: TRBJ2-1; CDR3: CASNLLGQAYNEQFF; DNA: TGTGCCAGCAACCTACTGGGACAGGCCTACAATGAGCAGTTCTTC
size: .; V: TRBV18; D: .; J: TRBJ2-3; CDR3: CASSPPLAGDTQYF; DNA: TGTGCCAGCTCACCACCCCTGGCGGGAGATACGCAGTATTTT
size: .; V: TRBV4-1; D: TRBD1; J: TRBJ1-5; CDR3: CASSRSDRGNQPQHF; DNA: TGCGCCAGCAGCCGATCAGACAGGGGCAATCAGCCCCAGCATTTT
size: .; V: TRBV10-2; D: .; J: TRBJ2-2; CDR3: CASSEGLSTGELFF; DNA: TGCGCCAGCAGCGAGGGACTTTCCACCGGGGAGCTGTTTTTT
size: .; V: TRBV29-1; D: TRBD1; J: TRBJ2-3; CDR3: CSVPRDRVSDTQYF; DNA: TGCAGCGTGCCCCGGGACAGGGTTTCAGATACGCAGTATTTT
size: .; V: TRBV27; D: TRBD1; J: TRBJ1-1; CDR3: CASRPSTGGEWATEAFF; DNA: TGTGCCAGCAGACCATCGACAGGGGGCGAGTGGGCCACTGAAGCTTTCTTT
size: few; V: TRBV3-1/TRBV3-2; D: .; J: TRBJ1-1; CDR3: CASSQGERGAFF; DNA: TGTGCCAGCAGCCAAGGGGAACGAGGGGCTTTCTTT
size: .; V: TRBV4-1; D: .; J: TRBJ2-4; CDR3: CASSQIRTAPKNIQYF; DNA: TGCGCCAGCAGCCAGATAAGGACAGCCCCCAAAAACATTCAGTACTTC
size: .; V: TRBV5-1; D: TRBD2; J: TRBJ2-7; CDR3: CASRSGGLAGTYEQYF; DNA: TGCGCCAGCAGATCCGGAGGGCTAGCGGGTACCTACGAGCAGTACTTC
size: once; V: TRBV19; D: .; J: TRBJ1-5; CDR3: CASSTLGGSNQPQHF; DNA: TGTGCCAGTAGTACCCTCGGTGGTAGCAATCAGCCCCAGCATTTT
size: .; V: TRBV28; D: TRBD1; J: TRBJ1-2; CDR3: CASRPRGGGYGYTF; DNA: TGTGCCAGCAGACCACGAGGGGGCGGCTATGGCTACACCTTC
size: few; V: TRBV27; D: .; J: TRBJ2-3; CDR3: CASSPYTGTDTQYF; DNA: TGTGCCAGCAGTCCTTACACAGGCACAGATACGCAGTATTTT
size: .; V: TRBV18; D: .; J: TRBJ1-3; CDR3: CASSLIAGNTIYF; DNA: TGTGCCAGCTCCCTTATTGCGGGAAACACCATATATTTT
size: .; V: TRBV28; D: .; J: TRBJ2-7; CDR3: CASRPGPSYEQYF; DNA: TGTGCCAGCAGACCTGGCCCCTCCTACGAGCAGTACTTC
size: once; V: TRBV18; D: .; J: TRBJ2-3; CDR3: CASSPTTTDTQYF; DNA: TGTGCCAGCTCACCAACTACCACAGATACGCAGTATTTT
size: once; V: TRBV28; D: .; J: TRBJ2-7; CDR3: CASSPYYEQYF; DNA: TGTGCCAGCAGTCCTTACTACGAGCAGTACTTC
size: .; V: TRBV5-5; D: .; J: TRBJ1-6; CDR3: CASSLAGNSPLHF; DNA: TGTGCCAGCAGCCTAGCCGGGAATTCACCCCTCCACTTT
size: .; V: TRBV2; D: TRBD2; J: TRBJ2-5; CDR3: CASWTSGDIFQETQYF; DNA: TGTGCCAGCTGGACTAGCGGGGACATTTTCCAAGAGACCCAGTACTTC
size: .; V: TRBV2; D: TRBD1; J: TRBJ1-6; CDR3: CASSEGGPGGSYNSPLHF; DNA: TGTGCCAGCAGTGAAGGAGGGCCAGGGGGCTCCTATAATTCACCCCTCCACTTT
size: few; V: TRBV5-8; D: .; J: TRBJ2-7; CDR3: CASSRDKPYEQYF; DNA: TGTGCCAGCAGCCGTGACAAGCCCTACGAGCAGTACTTC
size: .; V: TRBV18; D: TRBD2; J: TRBJ2-7; CDR3: CASSPSPSGGTYEQYF; DNA: TGTGCCAGCTCACCGTCGCCTAGCGGGGGCACCTACGAGCAGTACTTC